This T cell receptor (beta chain) derives from a study of T-cell memory formation after mild COVID-19 (dated by TCRdb to the early 2020s). Looking at the study overall: Most TCR sequence clusters were specific to one of the two donors. Two young, previously healthy adult volunteers made up the cohort, one male and one female. T-cell clones expanding and contracting after mild COVID-19 in a couple of donors were tracked by longitudinal TCRalpha and TCRbeta repertoire sequencing. Points the paper makes about the study in general: Only two mild cases were covered in the study, and larger cohorts including severe cases with pre-infection samples were considered necessary. Contracting CD4+ clones were located mainly in the CM and EM memory subsets, whereas CD8+ clones were found to be enriched in EMRA. SARS-CoV-2 specificity of the second-wave clones peaking on day 37 was not confirmed. Clones contracting from day 15 to 85 had balanced CD4/CD8 phenotypes, while a second wave expanding from day 15 to 37 was biased towards CD4+. Some responding clones were detected in pre-infection memory, suggesting pre-existing cross-reactive memory T cells joined the SARS-CoV-2 response.

For sequencing, an Illumina NovaSeq 6000 was employed. TCRalpha and TCRbeta cDNA libraries were built by 5'RACE with constant-segment primers, adding sample barcodes and unique molecular identifiers. Trizol reagent was used to extract RNA from every sample. Amplification of the libraries took two PCR steps, and the second step added a second sample barcode plus Illumina TruSeq adapters. Sequencing of the libraries was done on an Illumina NovaSeq, producing 2 x 150 bp paired-end reads. Per the authors' processing: Demultiplexing of reads and collapsing into UMI-guided consensus sequences were performed with migec v1.2.7. Using mixcr v2.1.11, UMI consensuses were aligned to TRA and TRB V and J templates and then assembled into clonotypes. A clonotype was counted as expanded or contracted only if both edgeR and NoisET called the change significant, with noise models trained on biological replicates. For edgeR calls, a false discovery rate-adjusted p below 0.01 and a log2 fold-change threshold of 1 were applied. As an exploratory analysis of dynamics, max-normalized trajectories of the 1000 most abundant clonotypes were examined with PCA combined with hierarchical clustering. The CD4 or CD8 phenotype of responding clones was assigned using the separately sequenced CD4+ and CD8+ repertoires. TCRdb applied fastp at Q25 and MiXCR to the public reads, then kept only in-frame beta chains. Each record represents a unique CDR3 protein, reported with the most common genes and DNA among its rows. These V and J calls originate from TCRdb's pipeline instead of the authors' own analysis. The sample table contains more than 450,000 distinct CDR3 sequences; only one count was recorded for over 15% of them. Together, the top ten hold about 12% of the sample.

With regard to this clonotype: The clone's antigen remains unknown. There are no base qualities to consult, and no much larger clone falls within one base.

Ficoll-Paque density gradient centrifugation was the method used to isolate PBMCs. V is pruned by 1 base and J by 5 bases, leaving 4 bases of the junction without a gene match. CDR1 and CDR2, per the germline V gene, are SGHVS and FQNEAQ. Measured from the cysteine to the phenylalanine, the CDR3 is 16 residues long. Of all the DNA, just the CDR3 is kept, 48 bases in frame from base 1. The rearrangement joined TRBV7-8 to TRBJ2-2; 10 bases in the junction line up with TRBD1. The TCR sequence derives from an adult woman who had mild COVID-19 (a few samples of this study predate the infection). The sample titles of this study are shuffled in the database, so cell type and time point are left out; the donor was told from shared clones. What was sequenced was PBMCs or a T cell subset sorted from them (not recorded which). The nucleotides are TGTGCCAGCAGCTTAGAAGGGACAGGGGTAACCGGGGAGCTGTTTTTT. Its protein reads: CASSLEGTGVTGELFF.